These 26 T cell receptor beta chains were all obtained from the same sample, sequenced in a study of blood T cell repertoires in COVID-19. Using immunoSEQ multiplex PCR, the repertoire was profiled, and TCRdb retains in-frame clones only, with some absent. The repertoire consists of approximately 470,000 clones, with about nine tenths occurring once and the leading ten covering approximately 0.7%. Sample: PBMCs or T cells enriched from blood (not recorded which). The receptors derive from a woman between 18 and 29 years old who had recovered from COVID-19.

The chain is built from TRBV12-5 and TRBJ2-1, with 10 bases matching TRBD1. V was clipped by 2 bases and J by 7 bases; unmatched bases: 17. CDR1 and CDR2 from the germline V gene are LGHNT and FRNRAP. CDR3 length: 19 residues. CDR3 amino acids: CASGLLLGTGDPVGNEQFF. The CDR3 bases are TGTGCTAGTGGTTTGCTGCTCGGGACAGGGGACCCGGTTGGGAATGAGCAGTTCTTC.

This clone was seen a single time. The chain joins TRBV5-4 to TRBJ1-1; 7 bases map to TRBD1. Trimming took 4 bases from V and 0 from J; bases not matched to a gene: 9. The CDR3 sequence is 16 residues long. From germline, CDR1 is SGHNT and CDR2 YYREEE (reference sequence). CDR3: CASSASRQGMNTEAFF. CDR3 DNA sequence: TGTGCCAGCAGCGCCTCCCGACAGGGTATGAACACTGAAGCTTTCTTT.

This clone was counted once. This sequence joins TRBV30 and TRBJ1-1; TRBD1 might be the D (5 bases). The germline V gene encodes CDR1 GTSNPN and CDR2 SVGIG (reference sequence). The CDR3 is 15 residues long. V lost 5 bases and J 4 bases, leaving 20 bases between the germline ends. CDR3 in DNA: TGTGCCTGGGTTAAGGGTGACAGCCTAACCACTGAAGCTTTCTTT. Translation: CAWVKGDSLTTEAFF.

The V gene is TRBV27, the J gene TRBJ1-2; the D gene is possibly TRBD1 (6 bases). The germline V and J ends were trimmed by 3 bases and 8 bases, with 13 bases remaining between them. CDR1 MNHEY and CDR2 SMNVEV come from the germline V gene (reference sequence). The CDR3 loop spans 13 amino acids. The CDR3 spells CASSLGAGGGYTF. CDR3 sequence (DNA): TGTGCCAGCAGTTTGGGGGCAGGCGGAGGCTACACCTTC.

The CDR3 reads CASSWTASYGYTF. The CDR3 bases are TGTGCCAGCAGCTGGACAGCCTCCTATGGCTACACCTTC. The gene calls are TRBV5-8 and TRBJ1-2, with D possibly being TRBD1 (6 bases). This CDR3 comprises 13 residues. V was clipped by 3 bases and J by 4 bases, with 10 bases between them. Germline V gene data show CDR1 as SGHTS and CDR2 as YDEGEE.

The chain has TRBV5-1 and TRBJ2-2, with a weak D call TRBD1 (5 bases). The CDR3 runs to 16 residues. Trimming stripped 2 bases from V and 0 bases from J, with 11 bases between. Germline-derived CDR1 and CDR2 are SGHRS and YFSETQ. The chain's CDR3 is CASSLKTVSNTGELFF. The CDR3 nucleotides read TGCGCCAGCAGCTTAAAGACAGTCTCGAACACCGGGGAGCTGTTTTTT. The whole variable domain, filled in from reference TRBV5-1 and TRBJ2-2, reads KAGVTQTPRYLIKTRGQQVTLSCSPISGHRSVSWYQQTPGQGLQFLFEYFSETQRNKGNFPGRFSGRQFSNSRSEMNVSTLELGDSALYLCASSLKTVSNTGELFFGEGSRLTVL.

The V gene is TRBV2, the J gene TRBJ1-2; 7 bases are a match to TRBD1. The CDR3 spans 12 residues. Germline-derived CDR1 and CDR2 are SNHLY and FYNNEI. With V trimmed by 6 bases and J by 7 bases, 5 bases remained unmatched. The CDR3, as DNA: TGTGCCAGCAGGGGACAGTTCGCTGGCTACACCTTC. This gives the protein CASRGQFAGYTF.

This rearrangement joins TRBV19 to TRBJ1-4; 7 bases are a match to TRBD1. Trimming cost V 1 base and J 7 bases; bases outside gene matches: 9. Germline CDR1 reads LNHDA; CDR2 reads SQIVND (reference sequence). This CDR3 contains 16 residues. The CDR3 coding sequence is TGTGCCAGTAGTATAGGGGAAGGGGGCCAACCTGAAAAACTGTTTTTT. Translated: CASSIGEGGQPEKLFF. Variable domain in full (rest from reference TRBV19 and TRBJ1-4): DGGITQSPKYLFRKEGQNVTLSCEQNLNHDAMYWYRQDPGQGLRLIYYSQIVNDFQKGDIAEGYSVSREKKESFPLTVTSAQKNPTAFYLCASSIGEGGQPEKLFFGSGTQLSVL.

The rearrangement links TRBV10-3 to TRBJ1-6; D remains ambiguous. Germline CDR1 reads ENHRY; CDR2 reads SYGVKD. The CDR3 has 12 amino acids. Trimming pared 8 bases from V and 7 bases from J, leaving 9 bases between. The CDR3 sequence is CAIGETNSPLHF. The CDR3 nucleotides read TGTGCCATCGGAGAAACGAATTCACCCCTCCACTTT.

This clone was detected only once. The rearrangement joins TRBV12-5 to TRBJ2-7; TRBD1 agrees at 8 bases. V was pared by 4 bases and J by 0 bases, with 5 bases of the junction left unmatched. This CDR3 has 15 residues. From germline, CDR1 is LGHNT and CDR2 FRNRAP. CDR3 sequence (DNA): TGTGCTAGTGGTTGGGGGGACAGGAGCTCCTACGAGCAGTACTTC. It is translated as CASGWGDRSSYEQYF.

The genes are TRBV25-1 and TRBJ1-4; no clear D. CDR1 MGHDK and CDR2 SYGVNS come from the germline V gene. With 4 bases removed from V and 11 bases from J, the gap between germline ends came to 8 bases. This CDR3 comprises 11 residues. CDR3 sequence (DNA): TGTGCCAGCAGTGGATCCGGGAAACTGTTTTTT. This translates into CASSGSGKLFF. The full variable domain, rest sourced from reference TRBV25-1 and TRBJ1-4, is EADIYQTPRYLVIGTGKKITLECSQTMGHDKMYWYQQDPGMELHLIHYSYGVNSTEKGDLSSESTVSRIRTEHFPLTLESARPSHTSQYLCASSGSGKLFFGSGTQLSVL.

The chain joins TRBV5-1 to TRBJ1-3; D gene unclear. Trimming removed 0 bases from V and 2 bases from J, with 6 bases in between. CDR3 length equals 14 residues. CDR1 and CDR2 from the germline V gene are SGHRS and YFSETQ. The CDR3: CASSLGYTGNTIYF. CDR3 DNA: TGCGCCAGCAGCTTGGGTTATACTGGAAACACCATATATTTT. Filled out from reference TRBV5-1 and TRBJ1-3, the complete variable domain reads KAGVTQTPRYLIKTRGQQVTLSCSPISGHRSVSWYQQTPGQGLQFLFEYFSETQRNKGNFPGRFSGRQFSNSRSEMNVSTLELGDSALYLCASSLGYTGNTIYFGEGSWLTVV.

The chain uses TRBV10-3 and TRBJ2-1; TRBD1 matches 11 bases. The germline gives CDR1 ENHRY, CDR2 SYGVKD. V gave up 6 bases and J gave up 5 bases; unmatched junction bases: 9. The CDR3 has 16 residues. CDR3 residues: CAISGPGTGGNNEQFF. In DNA form, the CDR3 reads TGTGCCATCAGCGGTCCCGGGACAGGGGGAAACAATGAGCAGTTCTTC.

For the CDR3, the DNA is TGTGCCAGCAGCTTCAGGGACACAGATACGCAGTATTTT. As protein: CASSFRDTDTQYF. This chain joins TRBV6-4 and TRBJ2-3, with a possible D match to TRBD1 (5 bases). V dropped 6 bases and J dropped 2 bases, with 9 bases sitting between them. Germline lookup yields CDR1 MRHNA and CDR2 SNTAGT. This CDR3 is 13 amino acids long.

The table lists this clone with a count of one. The CDR3 nucleotides are TGCGCCAGCAGCTCCTATAGCGGGGGGGCGGCTACAGATACGCAGTATTTT. Amino acid sequence: CASSSYSGGAATDTQYF. The chain recombines TRBV5-1 with TRBJ2-3; TRBD2 matches at 11 bases. The CDR3 length is 17 residues. Per the germline V gene, CDR1 is SGHRS and CDR2 is YFSETQ. Unmatched junction bases numbered 9, after V lost 3 bases and J lost 3 bases. Full variable domain (missing parts from reference TRBV5-1 and TRBJ2-3): KAGVTQTPRYLIKTRGQQVTLSCSPISGHRSVSWYQQTPGQGLQFLFEYFSETQRNKGNFPGRFSGRQFSNSRSEMNVSTLELGDSALYLCASSSYSGGAATDTQYFGPGTRLTVL.

Only one count was recorded for this clone. The V call is TRBV25-1, the J call TRBJ2-7; 7 bases are a match to TRBD2. Per the germline V gene, CDR1 is MGHDK and CDR2 is SYGVNS. J was trimmed by 5 bases and V by 4 bases; bases with no gene match: 5. The CDR3 has 13 residues. This chain's CDR3 is CASSGPTSDEQYF. The CDR3 region has the DNA TGTGCCAGCAGTGGGCCAACTAGCGACGAGCAGTACTTC.

The chain links TRBV12-3 or TRBV12-4 to TRBJ1-5; D is unresolved. Trimming shortened V by 3 bases and J by 2 bases, and 5 bases separated the two germline ends. This CDR3 contains 13 residues. CDR3: CASSLARNQPQHF. For the CDR3, the DNA is TGTGCCAGCAGTTTGGCACGCAATCAGCCCCAGCATTTT.

The chain couples TRBV4-1 to TRBJ1-2; 9 nucleotides align to TRBD1. V was pared by 4 bases and J by 2 bases, with 8 bases of the junction left unmatched. Germline V lookup: CDR1 MGHRA, CDR2 YSYEKL. The CDR3 consists of 16 residues. The CDR3 sequence is CASSLPGQGFNYGYTF. The DNA for the CDR3 is TGCGCCAGCAGCCTACCGGGACAGGGTTTCAACTATGGCTACACCTTC.

The chain links TRBV19 to TRBJ1-4; no clear D gene. Trimming shortened V by 8 bases and J by 8 bases, and 21 bases separated the two germline ends. This CDR3 spans 15 amino acids. Germline CDR1 reads LNHDA; CDR2 reads SQIVND (reference sequence). DNA for the CDR3: TGTGCCAGTCGAAAGCTGACATCGGAATGGGAAAAACTGTTTTTT. Amino acid sequence: CASRKLTSEWEKLFF.

V is TRBV6-1 and J is TRBJ2-2; perhaps TRBD2 as D (5 bases). There are 13 residues in the CDR3. Trimming took off 3 bases at V and 5 bases at J, with 7 bases between the two ends. The germline gives CDR1 MNHNS, CDR2 SASEGT. CDR3 bases: TGTGCCAGCAGTGATTGGGAGACCGGGGAGCTGTTTTTT. As protein: CASSDWETGELFF.

This chain joins TRBV18 and TRBJ2-3; D is uncertain. This CDR3 has 15 residues. With 3 bases removed from V and 2 bases from J, the gap between germline ends came to 12 bases. The germline V gene encodes CDR1 KGHSH and CDR2 LQKENI. For the CDR3, the DNA is TGTGCCAGCTCACCCCGGGTCTCAGACACAGATACGCAGTATTTT. Protein product: CASSPRVSDTDTQYF.

This chain connects TRBV4-1 to TRBJ1-2, with D possibly being TRBD1 (5 bases). Trimming cost V 1 base and J 2 bases, with 11 bases left between them. This CDR3 has 15 residues. Germline CDR1 reads MGHRA; CDR2 reads YSYEKL. Written as DNA, the CDR3 is TGCGCCAGCAGCCAAGGGAGGGGTGACAACTATGGCTACACCTTC. Residues: CASSQGRGDNYGYTF.

DNA of the CDR3: TGTGCCAGCAGGAGGGTAGAAGATGGCTACACCTTC. Translating it yields CASRRVEDGYTF. The V and J genes are TRBV7-2 and TRBJ1-2; D unresolved. Between the trimmed V and J ends, which lost 6 bases and 6 bases, there was a span of 11 bases. CDR1 and CDR2 from the germline V gene are SGHTA and FQGNSA. This CDR3 has 12 residues. Full variable domain (rest looked up from reference TRBV7-2 and TRBJ1-2): GAGVSQSPSNKVTEKGKDVELRCDPISGHTALYWYRQSLGQGLEFLIYFQGNSAPDKSGLPSDRFSAERTGGSVSTLTIQRTQQEDSAVYLCASRRVEDGYTFGSGTRLTVV.

The rearrangement links TRBV2 to TRBJ2-7; perhaps TRBD2 as D (5 bases). Germline CDR1 is SNHLY and CDR2 is FYNNEI. V dropped 7 bases and J dropped 5 bases, with 12 bases sitting between them. The CDR3 is 12 residues long. The DNA for the CDR3 is TGTGCCAGCAAAAAGGGAGAGAACGAGCAGTACTTC. Translated: CASKKGENEQYF. The complete variable domain, with remaining parts taken from reference TRBV2 and TRBJ2-7, reads EPEVTQTPSHQVTQMGQEVILRCVPISNHLYFYWYRQILGQKVEFLVSFYNNEISEKSEIFDDQFSVERPDGSNFTLKIRSTKLEDSAMYFCASKKGENEQYFGPGTRLTVT.

This clone was seen a handful of times. The chain carries TRBV29-1 and TRBJ1-1; the D gene is possibly TRBD1 (5 bases). Germline CDR1 SQVTM, CDR2 ANQGSEA. This CDR3 has 13 residues. V was pared by 6 bases and J by 7 bases, with 18 bases between. Written as DNA, the CDR3 is TGCAGCGTGGGGGGACCGACCCCCGTTGAAGCTTTCTTT. Its translation is CSVGGPTPVEAFF.

The chain uses TRBV5-1 and TRBJ1-4; 8 bases are a match to TRBD1. Germline-derived CDR1 and CDR2 are SGHRS and YFSETQ. The length of the CDR3 is 16 residues. V shed 1 base and J 10 bases; nucleotides not matched to a gene: 12. CDR3 sequence: CASSLNAKGTGGKLFF. In nucleotides, the CDR3 is TGCGCCAGCAGCTTGAATGCTAAAGGGACAGGCGGAAAACTGTTTTTT.